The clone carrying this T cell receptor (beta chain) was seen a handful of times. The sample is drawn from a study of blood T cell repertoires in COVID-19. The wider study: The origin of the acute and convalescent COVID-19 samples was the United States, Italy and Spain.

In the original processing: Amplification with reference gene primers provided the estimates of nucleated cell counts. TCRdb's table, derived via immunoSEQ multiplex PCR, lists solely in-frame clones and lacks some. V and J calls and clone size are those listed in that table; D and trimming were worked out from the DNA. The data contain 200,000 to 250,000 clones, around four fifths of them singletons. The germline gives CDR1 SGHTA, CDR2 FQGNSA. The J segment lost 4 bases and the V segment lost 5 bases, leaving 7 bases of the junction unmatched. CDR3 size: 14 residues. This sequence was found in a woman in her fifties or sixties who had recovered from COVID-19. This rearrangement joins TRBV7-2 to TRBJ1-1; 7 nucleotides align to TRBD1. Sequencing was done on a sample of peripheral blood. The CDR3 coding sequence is TGTGCCAGCAGCCAATTCTCAGGGGGCACTGAAGCTTTCTTT. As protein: CASSQFSGGTEAFF.